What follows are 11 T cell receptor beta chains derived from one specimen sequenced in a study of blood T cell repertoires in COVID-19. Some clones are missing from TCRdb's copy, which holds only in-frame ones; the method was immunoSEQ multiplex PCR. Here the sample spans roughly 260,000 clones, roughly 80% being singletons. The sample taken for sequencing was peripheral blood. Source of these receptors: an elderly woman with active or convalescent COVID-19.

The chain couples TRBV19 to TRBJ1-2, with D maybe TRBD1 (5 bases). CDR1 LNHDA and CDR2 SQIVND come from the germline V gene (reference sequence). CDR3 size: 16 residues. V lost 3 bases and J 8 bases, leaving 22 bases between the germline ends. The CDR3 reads CASSIRQGLIPRGYTF. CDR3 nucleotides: TGTGCCAGTAGTATCCGGCAGGGCCTTATCCCGCGAGGCTACACCTTC.

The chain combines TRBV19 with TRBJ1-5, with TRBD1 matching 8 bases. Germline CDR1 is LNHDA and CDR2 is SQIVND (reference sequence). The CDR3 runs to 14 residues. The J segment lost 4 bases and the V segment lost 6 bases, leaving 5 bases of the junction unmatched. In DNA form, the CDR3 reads TGTGCCAGTAGGACAGGGGTAAGGAATCAGCCCCAGCATTTT. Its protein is CASRTGVRNQPQHF.

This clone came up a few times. CDR3 protein: CASTRDRAGEQFF. The CDR3 coding sequence is TGTGCCAGCACCCGGGACAGGGCCGGGGAGCAGTTCTTC. The chain has TRBV9 and TRBJ2-1; TRBD1 matches 9 bases. Germline V gene data show CDR1 as SGDLS and CDR2 as YYNGEE. V shed 6 bases, J shed 10 bases, and the junction held 8 bases outside the gene matches. The CDR3 extends over 13 amino acids.

CDR3 sequence reads: CASSSDRDPSGYTF. The CDR3, as DNA: TGCGCCAGCAGCTCTGACCGGGATCCCAGCGGCTACACCTTC. This chain joins TRBV5-1 and TRBJ1-2; no definite D call. The CDR3 has 14 residues. Deletions cut 3 bases from V and 8 bases from J, with 17 bases between. The germline V gene has CDR1 SGHRS and CDR2 YFSETQ.

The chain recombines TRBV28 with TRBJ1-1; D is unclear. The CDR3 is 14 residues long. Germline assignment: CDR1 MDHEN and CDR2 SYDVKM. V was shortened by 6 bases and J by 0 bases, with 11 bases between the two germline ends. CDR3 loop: CASRLQQLNTEAFF. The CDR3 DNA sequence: TGTGCCAGCAGGCTACAGCAGTTGAACACTGAAGCTTTCTTT.

CDR3 sequence: CASSRLGGPEETQYF. DNA of the CDR3: TGCGCCAGCAGCCGGCTCGGAGGGCCGGAGGAGACCCAGTACTTC. The chain combines TRBV5-1 with TRBJ2-5; D might be TRBD2 (6 bases). Looked up from germline, CDR1 is SGHRS and CDR2 is YFSETQ. This CDR3 has 15 residues. Trimming shortened V by 4 bases and J by 5 bases, and 18 bases separated the two germline ends. The variable domain in full, completed from reference TRBV5-1 and TRBJ2-5, reads KAGVTQTPRYLIKTRGQQVTLSCSPISGHRSVSWYQQTPGQGLQFLFEYFSETQRNKGNFPGRFSGRQFSNSRSEMNVSTLELGDSALYLCASSRLGGPEETQYFGPGTRLLVL.

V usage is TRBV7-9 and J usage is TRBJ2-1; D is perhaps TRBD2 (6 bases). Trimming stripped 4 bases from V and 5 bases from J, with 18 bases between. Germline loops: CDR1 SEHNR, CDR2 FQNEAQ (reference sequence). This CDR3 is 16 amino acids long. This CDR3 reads CASSSFLGLANNEQFF. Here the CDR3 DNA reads TGTGCCAGCAGCTCTTTCCTCGGGCTAGCGAACAATGAGCAGTTCTTC.

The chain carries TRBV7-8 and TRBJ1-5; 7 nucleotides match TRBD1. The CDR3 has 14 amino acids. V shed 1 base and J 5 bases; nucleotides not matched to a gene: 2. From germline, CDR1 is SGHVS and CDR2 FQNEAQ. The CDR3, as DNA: TGTGCCAGCAGCTTAGGTACAGGGGATCAGCCCCAGCATTTT. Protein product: CASSLGTGDQPQHF.

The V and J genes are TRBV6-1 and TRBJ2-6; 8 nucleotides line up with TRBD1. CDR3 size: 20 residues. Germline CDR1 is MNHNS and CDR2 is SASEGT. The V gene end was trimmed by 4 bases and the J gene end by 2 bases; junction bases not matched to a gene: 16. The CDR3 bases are TGTGCCAGCAGTGTGAGGGTAATGGACAGGGCCTTTACTGGGGCCAACGTCCTGACTTTC. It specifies CASSVRVMDRAFTGANVLTF.

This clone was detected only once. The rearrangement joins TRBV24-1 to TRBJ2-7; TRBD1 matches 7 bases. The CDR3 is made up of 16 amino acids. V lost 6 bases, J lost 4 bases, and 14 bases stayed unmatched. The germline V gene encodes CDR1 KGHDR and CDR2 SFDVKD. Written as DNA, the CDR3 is TGTGCCACCAGTCCACCAATAAGGGACAGAATGTACGAGCAGTACTTC. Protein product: CATSPPIRDRMYEQYF.

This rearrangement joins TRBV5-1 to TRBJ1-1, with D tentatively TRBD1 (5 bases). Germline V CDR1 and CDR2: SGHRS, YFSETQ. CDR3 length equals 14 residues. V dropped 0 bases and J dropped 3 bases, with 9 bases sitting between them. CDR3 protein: CASSLDRMDTEAFF. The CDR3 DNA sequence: TGCGCCAGCAGCTTGGACAGGATGGACACTGAAGCTTTCTTT.